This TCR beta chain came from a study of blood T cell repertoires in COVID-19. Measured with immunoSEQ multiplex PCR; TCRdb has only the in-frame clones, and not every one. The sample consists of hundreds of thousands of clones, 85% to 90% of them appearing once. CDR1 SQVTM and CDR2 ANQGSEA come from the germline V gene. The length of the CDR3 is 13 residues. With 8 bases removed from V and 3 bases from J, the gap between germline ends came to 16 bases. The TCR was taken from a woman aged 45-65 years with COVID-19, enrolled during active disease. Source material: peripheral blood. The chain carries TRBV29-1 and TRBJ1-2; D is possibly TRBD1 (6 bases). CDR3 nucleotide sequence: TGCAGCACGACAGGAGGGGGGGACTATGGCTACACCTTC. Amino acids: CSTTGGGDYGYTF.